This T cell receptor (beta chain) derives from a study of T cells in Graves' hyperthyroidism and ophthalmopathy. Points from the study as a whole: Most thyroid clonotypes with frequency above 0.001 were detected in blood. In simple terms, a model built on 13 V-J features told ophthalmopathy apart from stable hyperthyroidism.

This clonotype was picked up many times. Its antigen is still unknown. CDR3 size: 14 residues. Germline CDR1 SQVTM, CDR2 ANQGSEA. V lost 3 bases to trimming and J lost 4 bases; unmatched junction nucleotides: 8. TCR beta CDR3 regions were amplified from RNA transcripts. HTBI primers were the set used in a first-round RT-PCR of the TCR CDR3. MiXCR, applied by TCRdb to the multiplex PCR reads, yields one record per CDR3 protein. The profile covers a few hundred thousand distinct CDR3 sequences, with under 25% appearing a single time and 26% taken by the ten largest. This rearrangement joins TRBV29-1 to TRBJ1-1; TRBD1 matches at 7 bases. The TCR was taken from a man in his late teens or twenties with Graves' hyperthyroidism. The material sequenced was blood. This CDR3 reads CSVDTGEAGTEAFF. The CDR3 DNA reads TGCAGCGTTGATACAGGGGAAGCGGGCACTGAAGCTTTCTTT.